These 20 T cell receptor beta chains were all obtained from the same sample, sequenced in a study of blood T cell repertoires in COVID-19. The table came from immunoSEQ multiplex PCR; TCRdb's copy has only in-frame clones and leaves some out. Here the sample spans more than 85,000 clones, about 85% being singletons. The specimen sequenced was peripheral blood. The receptor source for this set is a human donor in a cohort sampled during active COVID-19.

The chain uses TRBV4-3 and TRBJ2-7, with 10 positions matching TRBD2. CDR1 is LGHNA, CDR2 YSLEER, per germline. Trimming at V came to 6 bases and at J to 1 base, leaving 6 bases not matched to a gene. The CDR3 contains 15 residues. In DNA form, the CDR3 reads TGCGCCAGCAGTCCCCGGACTAGCGGATCCTACGAGCAGTACTTC. Translated: CASSPRTSGSYEQYF.

The rearrangement uses TRBV9 and TRBJ2-5, with a weak D call TRBD2 (5 bases). The CDR3 sequence is 16 residues long. Trimming removed 4 bases from V and 3 bases from J, with 19 bases in between. Looked up from germline, CDR1 is SGDLS and CDR2 is YYNGEE. CDR3 sequence (DNA): TGTGCCAGCAGCCCCCCGGGCGGTCTAGCTGAAGAGACCCAGTACTTC. Its translation: CASSPPGGLAEETQYF.

The V gene is TRBV29-1, the J gene TRBJ1-2, with TRBD1 matching over 10 bases. V trimming: 7 bases; J trimming: 5 bases; junction bases outside the gene matches: 1. Per the germline V gene, CDR1 is SQVTM and CDR2 is ANQGSEA. The CDR3 totals 11 residues. The CDR3 DNA sequence: TGCAGCGCGGGACAGGGGTATGGCTACACCTTC. Protein: CSAGQGYGYTF.

The genes are TRBV7-3 and TRBJ2-5; 7 nucleotides align to TRBD1. The CDR3 contains 18 residues. Germline loops: CDR1 SGHTA, CDR2 FQGTGA. V trimming: 2 bases; J trimming: 0 bases; junction bases outside the gene matches: 12. CDR3 nucleotide sequence: TGTGCCAGCAGCTTACAGGGATTGCCAGGGGGTTACCAAGAGACCCAGTACTTC. Protein: CASSLQGLPGGYQETQYF.

This chain uses TRBV11-2 with TRBJ2-5, with TRBD2 identical over 7 bases. V was clipped by 1 base and J by 2 bases; unmatched bases: 13. The germline gives CDR1 SGHAT, CDR2 FQNNGV. CDR3 size: 18 residues. The chain's CDR3 is CASSLGGLTIAAQETQYF. In DNA form, the CDR3 reads TGTGCCAGCAGCTTAGGGGGACTAACGATCGCGGCGCAAGAGACCCAGTACTTC.

The chain uses TRBV19 and TRBJ2-5, with D perhaps TRBD2 (6 bases). Trimming took 4 bases from V and 5 from J, leaving 8 bases between them. The CDR3 runs to 12 residues. CDR1 is LNHDA and CDR2 is SQIVND in the germline V gene (reference sequence). The CDR3 DNA sequence: TGTGCCAGTAGTACTGCGGGGGAGACCCAGTACTTC. The encoded protein is CASSTAGETQYF.

This rearrangement joins TRBV20-1 to TRBJ2-7; tentative D call: TRBD2 (6 bases). In germline, CDR1 is DFQATT, CDR2 SNEGSKA (reference sequence). V was trimmed by 3 bases and J by 0 bases, leaving 12 bases between them. CDR3 length equals 14 residues. CDR3 DNA: TGCAGTGCTAGTCCGGGGGACCGCTCCTACGAGCAGTACTTC. This translates into CSASPGDRSYEQYF.

The rearrangement links TRBV19 to TRBJ2-1; TRBD2 matches at 13 bases. Trimming at V came to 2 bases and at J to 4 bases, leaving 2 bases not matched to a gene. The CDR3 sequence is 16 residues long. The V gene's germline CDR1 is LNHDA and CDR2 SQIVND (reference sequence). The CDR3 region is CASSISGLAGYNEQFF. CDR3 coding DNA: TGTGCCAGTAGTATATCGGGACTAGCGGGGTACAATGAGCAGTTCTTC.

The genes are TRBV4-2 and TRBJ2-3, with TRBD1 identical over 10 bases. CDR1 is LGHNA and CDR2 is YNFKEQ in the germline V gene. The CDR3 has 15 amino acids. V trimming: 4 bases; J trimming: 4 bases; junction bases outside the gene matches: 5. The CDR3 reads CASSPGQGWADTQYF. For the CDR3, the DNA is TGTGCCAGCAGCCCGGGACAGGGGTGGGCAGATACGCAGTATTTT.

The J gene is TRBJ2-7, the V gene TRBV4-1; 10 positions agree with TRBD2. From germline, CDR1 is MGHRA and CDR2 YSYEKL. The V segment lost 1 base and the J segment 1 base; nucleotides outside the gene matches: 1. The CDR3 contains 15 residues. The CDR3 region has the DNA TGCGCCAGCAGCCAAGGACTAGCGGGTTCCTACGAGCAGTACTTC. It encodes CASSQGLAGSYEQYF.

The chain joins TRBV6-4 to TRBJ2-1, with 8 bases matching TRBD2. The CDR3 has 15 amino acids. Trimming at V came to 4 bases and at J to 0 bases, leaving 2 bases not matched to a gene. From germline, CDR1 is MRHNA and CDR2 SNTAGT. The CDR3, as DNA: TGTGCCAGCAGTGGAGCGGGGGCCTCCTACAATGAGCAGTTCTTC. This encodes CASSGAGASYNEQFF.

This chain connects TRBV30 to TRBJ2-7; 12 nucleotides line up with TRBD2. V shed 3 bases and J 0 bases; nucleotides not matched to a gene: 9. Germline-derived CDR1 and CDR2 are GTSNPN and SVGIG (reference sequence). This CDR3 is 17 amino acids long. The CDR3: CAWSDGLAGILSYEQYF. The CDR3 DNA reads TGTGCCTGGAGCGATGGACTAGCGGGGATTCTCTCCTACGAGCAGTACTTC.

The rearrangement joins TRBV28 to TRBJ2-7; possibly TRBD2 for D (5 bases). The V gene's germline CDR1 is MDHEN and CDR2 SYDVKM. V dropped 1 base and J dropped 9 bases, with 19 bases sitting between them. The CDR3 runs to 15 residues. CDR3 DNA sequence: TGTGCCAGCAGTTTATCTGTGGGAGCTGCCCGAGGGCAGTACTTC. Protein: CASSLSVGAARGQYF.

This clone was found once. The chain recombines TRBV11-1 with TRBJ2-7; TRBD1 matches 9 bases. With 1 base clipped from V and 5 bases from J, the junction kept 6 bases outside the gene matches. The length of the CDR3 is 15 residues. Per the germline V gene, CDR1 is SGHAT and CDR2 is FQDESV (reference sequence). CDR3 nucleotide sequence: TGTGCCAGCAGCTTAGGTGGGACAGGGCCCGACGAGCAGTACTTC. Protein product: CASSLGGTGPDEQYF.

The rearrangement joins TRBV18 to TRBJ2-1; TRBD1 matches 9 bases. The V gene end was trimmed by 0 bases and the J gene end by 2 bases; junction bases not matched to a gene: 5. The CDR3 length is 17 residues. Germline V gene data show CDR1 as KGHSH and CDR2 as LQKENI. CDR3 sequence: CASSPPEQGATYNEQFF. The CDR3 bases are TGTGCCAGCTCACCACCCGAACAGGGGGCGACCTACAATGAGCAGTTCTTC. Supplemented by reference TRBV18 and TRBJ2-1, the full variable domain reads NAGVMQNPRHLVRRRGQEARLRCSPMKGHSHVYWYRQLPEEGLKFMVYLQKENIIDESGMPKERFSAEFPKEGPSILRIQQVVRGDSAAYFCASSPPEQGATYNEQFFGPGTRLTVL.

This clone has ten or more counts. This chain links TRBV6-5 with TRBJ2-7; 8 nucleotides match TRBD1. Germline V gene data show CDR1 as MNHEY and CDR2 as SVGAGI. The V and J ends lost 5 bases and 7 bases, in that order; junction bases with no gene match: 13. This CDR3 is built from 15 residues. CDR3 region: CASSPTGGYSREQYF. The CDR3 bases are TGTGCCAGCAGTCCCACAGGGGGTTACTCCCGGGAGCAGTACTTC.

The chain recombines TRBV6-2 or TRBV6-3 with TRBJ2-2; D possibly corresponds to TRBD2 (5 bases). The CDR3 sequence is 15 residues long. The germline V and J ends were trimmed by 0 bases and 3 bases, with 8 bases remaining between them. Germline CDR1 is MNHEY and CDR2 is SVGEGT. In DNA form, the CDR3 reads TGTGCCAGCAGTTACTCGAACGGGGACACCGGGGAGCTGTTTTTT. This gives the protein CASSYSNGDTGELFF.

The rearrangement links TRBV5-1 to TRBJ1-3, with 7 bases that match TRBD1. V gave up 4 bases and J gave up 9 bases; unmatched junction bases: 10. Looked up from germline, CDR1 is SGHRS and CDR2 is YFSETQ. CDR3 size: 14 residues. As DNA, the CDR3 is TGCGCCAGCAGCCTCCGACAGGGAGATGGCACCATATATTTT. Its translation is CASSLRQGDGTIYF.

The chain uses TRBV4-3 and TRBJ1-2; 7 bases align to TRBD1. Trimming took 0 bases from V and 0 from J; bases not matched to a gene: 4. The CDR3 length is 16 residues. Germline V gene sequence: CDR1 LGHNA, CDR2 YSLEER. The CDR3 spells CASSQDLTGANYGYTF. DNA of the CDR3: TGCGCCAGCAGCCAAGATCTTACAGGGGCTAACTATGGCTACACCTTC.

V and J are TRBV19 and TRBJ1-1; D is uncertain. Deletions cut 3 bases from V and 10 bases from J, with 18 bases between. CDR3 length: 14 residues. Germline V gene sequence: CDR1 LNHDA, CDR2 SQIVND (reference sequence). CDR3 sequence reads: CASSIGGLVDGAFF. The CDR3 DNA is TGTGCCAGTAGTATCGGCGGTCTTGTAGATGGAGCTTTCTTT.